This TCR beta chain was captured by sequencing in a study of T cell changes during pregnancy in multiple sclerosis. Method: immunoSEQ multiplex PCR; TCRdb's copy keeps in-frame clones and lacks some. The sample comprises approximately 57,000 clones, 92% of which are singletons, and just under 0.2% rests with the top ten. Trimming took 5 bases from V and 4 from J; bases not matched to a gene: 9. Germline-derived CDR1 and CDR2 are SGHVS and FQNEAQ. The CDR3 is made up of 15 amino acids. The genes are TRBV7-8 and TRBJ2-7; TRBD1 aligns across 9 bases. The sample here was CD4+ T cells from peripheral blood mononuclear cells, taken in the second trimester of pregnancy. The TCR originated in a female donor with multiple sclerosis, enrolled in a pregnancy study. The CDR3 coding sequence is TGTGCCAGCAGCCTCCGGGACAGGGAAAAGTACGAGCAGTACTTC. It yields the protein CASSLRDREKYEQYF.